This is a list of T cell receptor beta chains from one sample in a study of T cell clusters in autoimmune cytopenias. TCRdb re-called the multiplex PCR reads and shows each CDR3 protein once, DNA omitted. In total, the table holds several thousand distinct CDR3 sequences. The data were also submitted as part of a second study, on T cell repertoires in aging, cancer and after chemotherapy.

Sequences were obtained from peripheral blood. All receptors come from a human donor in good health. CDR3s include the opening cysteine and the closing phenylalanine or tryptophan. A row's size may be missing; if present it is once, few, many or a size class.

V gene: TRBV11-1; J gene: TRBJ1-6; clone size: NA; CDR3 protein: CASSLQQAANSPLHF
V gene: TRBV18; J gene: TRBJ1-2; clone size: NA; CDR3 protein: CASSPGLDNYGYTF
V gene: TRBV18; J gene: TRBJ1-4; clone size: NA; CDR3 protein: CASSATGLSKEKLFF
V gene: TRBV19; J gene: TRBJ1-5; clone size: NA; CDR3 protein: CASSPPGQPQHF
V gene: TRBV6-4; J gene: TRBJ2-1; clone size: NA; CDR3 protein: CASSDLAGSSYNEQFF
V gene: TRBV18; J gene: TRBJ2-1; clone size: medium-sized; CDR3 protein: CASSPDWGSYNEQFF
V gene: TRBV27; J gene: TRBJ1-3; clone size: NA; CDR3 protein: CASSINRGGNTIYF
V gene: TRBV19; J gene: TRBJ2-3; clone size: medium-sized; CDR3 protein: CASSHHRADSVTDTQYF
V gene: TRBV18; J gene: TRBJ1-5; clone size: NA; CDR3 protein: CASSPQGAKSNQPQHF
V gene: TRBV5-6; J gene: TRBJ2-3; clone size: NA; CDR3 protein: CASSLEGLGSTDTQYF
V gene: TRBV7-9; J gene: TRBJ2-1; clone size: NA; CDR3 protein: CASSSTSGRGSGNEQFF
V gene: TRBV24-1; J gene: TRBJ2-5; clone size: NA; CDR3 protein: CATSPPLSGRAFTKETQYF
V gene: TRBV5-5; J gene: TRBJ1-2; clone size: NA; CDR3 protein: CASSPSPGQGSYGYTF
V gene: TRBV7-9; J gene: TRBJ1-4; clone size: NA; CDR3 protein: CASSLDSTTNEKLFF
V gene: TRBV27; J gene: TRBJ2-7; clone size: NA; CDR3 protein: CASSVSPSGARTYEQYF
V gene: TRBV30; J gene: TRBJ1-6; clone size: NA; CDR3 protein: CAWSVVGGNSPLHF
V gene: TRBV13; J gene: TRBJ1-5; clone size: NA; CDR3 protein: CASSLRTGGGAQHF
V gene: TRBV6-2/TRBV6-3; J gene: TRBJ2-2; clone size: medium-sized; CDR3 protein: CASSFDYTGELFF
V gene: TRBV18; J gene: TRBJ2-2; clone size: medium-sized; CDR3 protein: CASSTDTGELFF
V gene: TRBV6-1; J gene: TRBJ2-5; clone size: medium-sized; CDR3 protein: CASSPSPSGMLVWQETQYF
V gene: TRBV29-1; J gene: TRBJ2-7; clone size: NA; CDR3 protein: CSVESGSSYEQYF
V gene: TRBV27; J gene: TRBJ2-3; clone size: medium-sized; CDR3 protein: CASSHQSGTDTQYF